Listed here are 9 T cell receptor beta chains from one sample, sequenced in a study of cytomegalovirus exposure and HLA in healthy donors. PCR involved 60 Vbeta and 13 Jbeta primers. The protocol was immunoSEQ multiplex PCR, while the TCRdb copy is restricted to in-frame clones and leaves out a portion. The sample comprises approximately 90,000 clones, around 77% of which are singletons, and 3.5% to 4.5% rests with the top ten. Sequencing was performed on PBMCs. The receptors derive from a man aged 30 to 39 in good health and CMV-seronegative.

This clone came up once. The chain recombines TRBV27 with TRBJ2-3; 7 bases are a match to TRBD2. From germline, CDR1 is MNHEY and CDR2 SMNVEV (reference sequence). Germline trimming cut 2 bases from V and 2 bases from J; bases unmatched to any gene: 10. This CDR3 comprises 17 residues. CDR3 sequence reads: CASSLLRLAEDTDTQYF. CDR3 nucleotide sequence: TGTGCCAGCAGTTTACTCCGCCTAGCGGAGGACACAGATACGCAGTATTTT.

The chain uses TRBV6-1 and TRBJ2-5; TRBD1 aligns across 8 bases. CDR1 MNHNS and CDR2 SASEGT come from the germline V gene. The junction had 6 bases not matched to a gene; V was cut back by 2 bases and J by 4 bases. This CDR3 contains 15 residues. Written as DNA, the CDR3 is TGTGCCAGCAGTGAAACCGCAGGGGGCGGAGAGACCCAGTACTTC. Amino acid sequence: CASSETAGGGETQYF.

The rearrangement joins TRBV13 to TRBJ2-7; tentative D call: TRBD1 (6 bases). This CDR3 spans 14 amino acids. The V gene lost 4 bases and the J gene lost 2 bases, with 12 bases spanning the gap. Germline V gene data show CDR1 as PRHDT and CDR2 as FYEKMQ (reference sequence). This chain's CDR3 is CASSSRTETYEQYF. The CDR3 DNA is TGTGCCAGCAGCTCACGGACAGAGACCTACGAGCAGTACTTC.

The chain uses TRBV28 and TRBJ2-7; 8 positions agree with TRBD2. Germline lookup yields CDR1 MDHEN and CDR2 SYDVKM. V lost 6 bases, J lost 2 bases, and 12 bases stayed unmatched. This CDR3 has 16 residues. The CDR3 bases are TGTGCCAGCAGCAGGTCAGGCGGGAGGACGGCCTACGAGCAGTACTTC. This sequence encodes CASSRSGGRTAYEQYF.

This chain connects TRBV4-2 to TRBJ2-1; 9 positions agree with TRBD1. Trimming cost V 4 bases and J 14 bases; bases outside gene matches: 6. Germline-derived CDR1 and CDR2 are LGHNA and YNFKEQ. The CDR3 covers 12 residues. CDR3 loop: CASSPDRGGEFF. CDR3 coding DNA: TGTGCCAGCAGCCCGGACAGGGGTGGGGAGTTCTTC.

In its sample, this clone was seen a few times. This chain's CDR3 is CAISDRGLDTEAFF. The DNA for the CDR3 is TGTGCCATCAGTGACAGGGGGCTTGACACTGAAGCTTTCTTT. The chain is built from TRBV10-3 and TRBJ1-1; TRBD1 aligns across 8 bases. The V and J ends lost 3 bases and 3 bases, in that order; junction bases with no gene match: 3. The CDR3 runs to 14 residues. Germline V gene lookup returns CDR1 ENHRY and CDR2 SYGVKD.

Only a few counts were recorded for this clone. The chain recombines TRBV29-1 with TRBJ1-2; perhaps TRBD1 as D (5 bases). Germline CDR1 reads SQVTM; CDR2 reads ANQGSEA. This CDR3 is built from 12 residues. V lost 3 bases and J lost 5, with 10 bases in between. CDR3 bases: TGCAGCGTTGAGGGACTAGAATATGGCTACACCTTC. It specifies CSVEGLEYGYTF.

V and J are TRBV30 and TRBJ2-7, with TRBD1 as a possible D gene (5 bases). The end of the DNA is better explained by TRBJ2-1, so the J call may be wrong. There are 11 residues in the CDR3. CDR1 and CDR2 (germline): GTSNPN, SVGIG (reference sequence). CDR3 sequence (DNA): TGTGCCTGGAGTAAGGGGTACGAGCAGTTCTTC. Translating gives CAWSKGYEQFF.

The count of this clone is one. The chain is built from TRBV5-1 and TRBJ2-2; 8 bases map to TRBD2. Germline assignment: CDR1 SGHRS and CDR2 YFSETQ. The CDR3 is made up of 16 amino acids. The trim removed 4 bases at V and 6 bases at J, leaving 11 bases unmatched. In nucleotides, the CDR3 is TGCGCCAGCAGCCTATTGCCAGCGGGAGTTTCCGGGGAGCTGTTTTTT. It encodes CASSLLPAGVSGELFF. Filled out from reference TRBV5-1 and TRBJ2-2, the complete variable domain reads KAGVTQTPRYLIKTRGQQVTLSCSPISGHRSVSWYQQTPGQGLQFLFEYFSETQRNKGNFPGRFSGRQFSNSRSEMNVSTLELGDSALYLCASSLLPAGVSGELFFGEGSRLTVL.